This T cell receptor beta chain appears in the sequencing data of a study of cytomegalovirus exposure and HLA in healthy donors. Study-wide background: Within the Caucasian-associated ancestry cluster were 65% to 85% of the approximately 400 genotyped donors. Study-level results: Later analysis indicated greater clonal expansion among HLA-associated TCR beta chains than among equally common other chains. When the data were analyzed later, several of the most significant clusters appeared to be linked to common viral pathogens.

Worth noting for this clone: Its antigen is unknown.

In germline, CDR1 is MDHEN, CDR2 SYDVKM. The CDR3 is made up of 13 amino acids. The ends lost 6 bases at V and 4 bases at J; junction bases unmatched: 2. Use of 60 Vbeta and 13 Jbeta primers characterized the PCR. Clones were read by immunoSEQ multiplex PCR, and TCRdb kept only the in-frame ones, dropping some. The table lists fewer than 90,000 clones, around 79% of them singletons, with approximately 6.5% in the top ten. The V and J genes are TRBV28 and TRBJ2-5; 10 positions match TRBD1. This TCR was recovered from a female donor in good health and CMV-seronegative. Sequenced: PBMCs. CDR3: CASRGTGVETQYF. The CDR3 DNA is TGTGCCAGCAGGGGGACAGGGGTAGAGACCCAGTACTTC.